The rows below give T cell receptor beta chains drawn from one sample of a study of T cell responses to AZD1222 COVID-19 vaccine. The assay was immunoSEQ multiplex PCR, and TCRdb's table has in-frame clones only and misses some. The sample comprises around 100,000 clones, 75% to 95% of which are singletons, and 1.3% rests with the top ten. Sequenced here: peripheral blood, sampled on day 0 of AZD1222 vaccination. These receptors originate from an adult in good health. Each CDR3 is given with its conserved first and last residue. D genes are given only for firm matches. Not all rows give a size; the values are once, few, many and, for expanded clones, a class.

V,J,size,D,DNA,CDR3
TRBV10-3,TRBJ1-1,-,-,TGTGCCATCAGGGTTGACACTGAAGCTTTCTTT,CAIRVDTEAFF
TRBV6-5,TRBJ2-5,-,-,TGTGCCAGCAGTTCGGGGCGAGAGACCCAGTACTTC,CASSSGRETQYF
TRBV7-2,TRBJ2-7,-,-,TGTGCCAGCAGCAGGCAGGGTCATTCCGGCTACGAGCAGTACTTC,CASSRQGHSGYEQYF
TRBV19,TRBJ2-5,-,TRBD1,TGTGCCAGTCGATCCGGGACAGCCCAAGAGACCCAGTACTTC,CASRSGTAQETQYF
TRBV11-2,TRBJ2-1,-,-,TGTGCCAGCAGCTTAGTGGCCCTTATGCAGTTCTTC,CASSLVALMQFF
TRBV19,TRBJ1-2,-,-,TGTGCCAGTAGTCTAGGCAGGGGATCGGAATATGGCTACACCTTC,CASSLGRGSEYGYTF
TRBV6-5,TRBJ2-7,-,-,TGTGCCAGCAGTTACCGGGACGGACGGGAGCAGTACTTC,CASSYRDGREQYF
TRBV28,TRBJ2-1,-,-,TGTGCCAGCAGTTCGAGAGGGATTTCCTACAATGAGCAGTTCTTC,CASSSRGISYNEQFF
TRBV19,TRBJ1-6,-,TRBD1,TGTGCCAGTGGAGGACAGGGGGGATCACCCCTCCACTTT,CASGGQGGSPLHF
TRBV28,TRBJ1-6,-,-,TGTGCCACCCTTGCGGAGGCTAATTCACCCCTCCACTTT,CATLAEANSPLHF
TRBV2,TRBJ1-1,-,TRBD1,TGTGCCAGCCACTTCTGGACAGGGGGCGGAGGGGCTTTCTTT,CASHFWTGGGGAFF
TRBV5-5,TRBJ1-2,-,-,TGTGCCAGCAGCCAGTTCCGGGACTATGGCTACACCTTC,CASSQFRDYGYTF
TRBV18,TRBJ2-2,few,-,TGTGCCAGCTCACCGGCAACAGCGGTCACCGGGGAGCTGTTTTTT,CASSPATAVTGELFF